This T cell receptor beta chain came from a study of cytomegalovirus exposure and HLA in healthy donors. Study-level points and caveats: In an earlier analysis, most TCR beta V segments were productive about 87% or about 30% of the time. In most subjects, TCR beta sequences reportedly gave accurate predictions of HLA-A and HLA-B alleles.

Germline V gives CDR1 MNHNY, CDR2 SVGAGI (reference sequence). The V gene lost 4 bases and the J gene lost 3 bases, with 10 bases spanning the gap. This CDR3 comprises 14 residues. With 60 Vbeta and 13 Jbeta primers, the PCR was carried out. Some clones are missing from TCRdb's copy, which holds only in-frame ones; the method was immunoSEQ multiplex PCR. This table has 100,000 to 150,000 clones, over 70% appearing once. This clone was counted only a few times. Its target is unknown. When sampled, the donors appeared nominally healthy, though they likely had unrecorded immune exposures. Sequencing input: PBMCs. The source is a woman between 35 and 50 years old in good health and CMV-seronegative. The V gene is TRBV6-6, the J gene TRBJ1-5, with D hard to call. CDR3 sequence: CASSLREVNQPQHF. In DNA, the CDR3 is TGTGCCAGCAGTTTACGGGAGGTCAATCAGCCCCAGCATTTT.